A single sample gave rise to the 22 T cell receptor beta chains below, sequenced in a study of blood T cell repertoires in COVID-19. The protocol was immunoSEQ multiplex PCR, while the TCRdb copy is restricted to in-frame clones and leaves out a portion. The data show 150,000 to 170,000 clones, with approximately 85% seen just once and 0.63% held by the top ten. Sequenced sample: peripheral blood. Receptor source: a man between 60 and 75 years old with COVID-19, enrolled during active disease.

The chain joins TRBV18 to TRBJ1-1, with D perhaps TRBD1 (6 bases). Germline V CDR1 and CDR2: KGHSH, LQKENI. V lost 5 bases, J lost 0 bases, and 10 bases lay in between. This CDR3 is built from 14 residues. Written as DNA, the CDR3 is TGTGCCAGCTCAACCGGGACACTGAACACTGAAGCTTTCTTT. Translation gives CASSTGTLNTEAFF.

The chain recombines TRBV7-9 with TRBJ1-4; tentative D call: TRBD1 (5 bases). Germline values: CDR1 SEHNR, CDR2 FQNEAQ (reference sequence). The CDR3 consists of 14 residues. The V gene lost 5 bases and the J gene lost 4 bases, with 11 bases spanning the gap. DNA for the CDR3: TGTGCCAGCAGCCAGGGACTGAGTAATGAAAAACTGTTTTTT. It yields the protein CASSQGLSNEKLFF.

This chain links TRBV6-1 with TRBJ1-2; a weak D match, TRBD1 (6 bases). V was trimmed by 0 bases and J by 4 bases, leaving 12 bases between them. The V gene's germline CDR1 is MNHNS and CDR2 SASEGT. The CDR3 runs 15 residues. The CDR3 DNA reads TGTGCCAGCAGTGAAGCACAGGGTTCCCTCTATGGCTACACCTTC. The encoded protein is CASSEAQGSLYGYTF.

This chain connects TRBV6-1 to TRBJ1-1, with D possibly being TRBD1 (6 bases). V lost 0 bases and J 1 base, leaving 9 bases between the germline ends. Germline V gives CDR1 MNHNS, CDR2 SASEGT. This CDR3 region has 15 residues. Written as DNA, the CDR3 is TGTGCCAGCAGTGAAGCCTCGGGACAGAACACTGAAGCTTTCTTT. Protein: CASSEASGQNTEAFF.

The chain is built from TRBV4-3 and TRBJ1-6; possibly TRBD1 for D (5 bases). V was shortened by 1 base and J by 7 bases, with 11 bases between the two germline ends. This CDR3 has 15 residues. Germline CDR1 LGHNA, CDR2 YSLEER. The CDR3 loop reads CASSQAGTPNSPLHF. The CDR3 bases are TGCGCCAGCAGCCAAGCTGGGACTCCCAATTCACCCCTCCACTTT.

The V and J genes are TRBV6-2 or TRBV6-3 and TRBJ1-5; D is unresolved. Looked up from germline, CDR1 is MNHEY and CDR2 is SVGEGT. This CDR3 is 14 amino acids long. With 5 bases removed from V and 3 bases from J, the gap between germline ends came to 11 bases. CDR3 in amino acids: CASSDLLANQPQHF. The CDR3 DNA sequence: TGTGCCAGCAGTGACCTCCTAGCCAATCAGCCCCAGCATTTT.

This chain links TRBV15 with TRBJ1-1, with D uncertain. Germline V lookup: CDR1 LNHNV, CDR2 YYDKDF (reference sequence). CDR3 length equals 14 residues. V was shortened by 5 bases and J by 1 base, with 11 bases between the two germline ends. The CDR3 loop is CATSAQQANTEAFF. The DNA for the CDR3 is TGTGCCACCAGCGCCCAGCAGGCGAACACTGAAGCTTTCTTT.

CDR3 sequence reads: CASSFSDRGGAFF. For the CDR3, the DNA is TGTGCCAGCAGCTTCTCGGACCGAGGGGGAGCTTTCTTT. The chain recombines TRBV7-8 with TRBJ1-1; perhaps TRBD1 as D (6 bases). CDR1 is SGHVS and CDR2 is FQNEAQ in the germline V gene. The V end lost 3 bases, the J end lost 10 bases, and 15 bases lay between the germline ends. CDR3 length equals 13 residues.

The rearrangement joins TRBV5-1 to TRBJ2-3; 9 positions agree with TRBD2. The CDR3 is 17 amino acids. Germline values: CDR1 SGHRS, CDR2 YFSETQ. The ends lost 0 bases at V and 0 bases at J; junction bases unmatched: 5. For the CDR3, the DNA is TGCGCCAGCAGCTTGGGTCTTAGCGGGGGTAGCACAGATACGCAGTATTTT. This encodes CASSLGLSGGSTDTQYF.

The V gene is TRBV12-3 or TRBV12-4, the J gene TRBJ2-1; D remains unclear. The germline V and J ends were trimmed by 6 bases and 4 bases, with 10 bases remaining between them. CDR3 length: 13 amino acids. CDR3 coding DNA: TGTGCCAGCAGGCTGACTCCGTACAATGAGCAGTTCTTC. It codes for CASRLTPYNEQFF.

The chain has TRBV3-1 (or the pseudogene TRBV3-2) and TRBJ2-7, with 7 bases fitting TRBD1. The CDR3 contains 12 residues. V was clipped by 2 bases and J by 12 bases; unmatched bases: 7. From germline, CDR1 is LGHDT and CDR2 YNNKEL (reference sequence). The DNA of the CDR3 is TGTGCCAGCAGCCAAAATTTGGGGACAGCGTACTTC. Translated, it gives CASSQNLGTAYF.

The V gene is TRBV4-3, the J gene TRBJ2-2; D call uncertain. V was trimmed by 3 bases and J by 1 base, leaving 9 bases between them. CDR1 and CDR2 from the germline V gene are LGHNA and YSLEER. This CDR3 spans 15 amino acids. For the CDR3, the DNA is TGCGCCAGCAGCCATCCTACCTTGAACACCGGGGAGCTGTTTTTT. This codes for CASSHPTLNTGELFF.

The chain recombines TRBV14 with TRBJ1-4; D is possibly TRBD1 (5 bases). Trimming removed 2 bases from V and 0 bases from J, with 13 bases in between. This CDR3 comprises 17 residues. Germline CDR1 SGHDN, CDR2 FVKESK. CDR3 in amino acids: CASSQFAGPATNEKLFF. CDR3 nucleotide sequence: TGTGCCAGCAGCCAATTTGCGGGACCTGCAACTAATGAAAAACTGTTTTTT.

The chain joins TRBV7-3 to TRBJ2-6; 11 bases are shared with TRBD1. With 4 bases clipped from V and 2 bases from J, the junction kept 4 bases outside the gene matches. The CDR3 totals 17 residues. Germline loops: CDR1 SGHTA, CDR2 FQGTGA. CDR3: CASSSPGQGAGANVLTF. CDR3 coding DNA: TGTGCCAGCAGCTCCCCGGGACAGGGGGCTGGGGCCAACGTCCTGACTTTC.

This clone came up a few times. The chain carries TRBV19 and TRBJ2-7; 8 nucleotides agree with TRBD1. CDR3 length equals 15 residues. With 7 bases clipped from V and 6 bases from J, the junction kept 14 bases outside the gene matches. Germline CDR1 is LNHDA and CDR2 is SQIVND (reference sequence). CDR3 loop: CASTNTRQGFGEQYF. CDR3 sequence (DNA): TGTGCCAGTACAAACACTCGACAGGGGTTTGGCGAGCAGTACTTC.

This chain uses TRBV5-8 with TRBJ1-6; unclear D gene. This CDR3 is built from 15 residues. Germline V gene data show CDR1 as SGHTS and CDR2 as YDEGEE. V dropped 1 base and J dropped 10 bases, with 15 bases sitting between them. CDR3 amino acids: CASSLFGSEYSPLHF. In DNA form, the CDR3 reads TGTGCCAGCAGCTTGTTTGGGAGTGAGTACTCACCCCTCCACTTT.

The chain uses TRBV19 and TRBJ2-5; tentative D call: TRBD1 (6 bases). The CDR3 is 15 amino acids. In germline, CDR1 is LNHDA, CDR2 SQIVND (reference sequence). The ends were cut back, 3 bases at V and 2 bases at J, with 13 bases in the middle. The CDR3 coding sequence is TGTGCCAGTAGTATGCCAGGGACAATTCAAGAGACCCAGTACTTC. Protein product: CASSMPGTIQETQYF.

The V call is TRBV19, the J call TRBJ2-1; D might be TRBD2 (5 bases). Germline values: CDR1 LNHDA, CDR2 SQIVND (reference sequence). V was clipped by 5 bases and J by 8 bases, with 13 bases between them. There are 13 residues in the CDR3. In DNA form, the CDR3 reads TGTGCCAGTAGTTCAATCCGGGGAGATGAGCAGTTCTTC. Protein sequence: CASSSIRGDEQFF.

This chain joins TRBV6-1 and TRBJ2-1, with D perhaps matching TRBD2 (5 bases). CDR1 is MNHNS, CDR2 SASEGT, per germline. The CDR3 consists of 14 residues. V was trimmed by 0 bases and J by 5 bases, leaving 8 bases between them. In DNA, the CDR3 is TGTGCCAGCAGTGAAGCGGGAGACGACAATGAGCAGTTCTTC. This encodes CASSEAGDDNEQFF.

The rearrangement joins TRBV6-1 to TRBJ1-4; 8 bases fit TRBD1. Germline lookup yields CDR1 MNHNS and CDR2 SASEGT. The CDR3 has 14 amino acids. V shed 5 bases, J shed 3 bases, and the junction held 2 bases outside the gene matches. The CDR3 protein is CASSQTGANEKLFF. The CDR3 nucleotides are TGTGCCAGCAGTCAGACAGGGGCTAATGAAAAACTGTTTTTT.

V is TRBV5-6 and J is TRBJ2-1; D may be TRBD2 (5 bases). In germline, CDR1 is SGHDT, CDR2 YYEEEE. The CDR3 runs to 15 residues. Deletions cut 0 bases from V and 8 bases from J, with 15 bases between. The CDR3 spells CASSLGGDPGDEQFF. The DNA for the CDR3 is TGTGCCAGCAGCTTGGGGGGAGACCCCGGGGATGAGCAGTTCTTC. Drawing the rest from reference TRBV5-6 and TRBJ2-1, the complete variable domain is DAGVTQSPTHLIKTRGQQVTLRCSPKSGHDTVSWYQQALGQGPQFIFQYYEEEERQRGNFPDRFSGHQFPNYSSELNVNALLLGDSALYLCASSLGGDPGDEQFFGPGTRLTVL.

The chain couples TRBV18 to TRBJ2-1; 8 nucleotides match TRBD1. The CDR3 length is 15 residues. V lost 4 bases, J lost 4 bases, and 6 bases stayed unmatched. Germline CDR1 reads KGHSH; CDR2 reads LQKENI. DNA of the CDR3: TGTGCCAGCTCACTGAGGGGACAGGAGTACAATGAGCAGTTCTTC. Amino acids: CASSLRGQEYNEQFF.